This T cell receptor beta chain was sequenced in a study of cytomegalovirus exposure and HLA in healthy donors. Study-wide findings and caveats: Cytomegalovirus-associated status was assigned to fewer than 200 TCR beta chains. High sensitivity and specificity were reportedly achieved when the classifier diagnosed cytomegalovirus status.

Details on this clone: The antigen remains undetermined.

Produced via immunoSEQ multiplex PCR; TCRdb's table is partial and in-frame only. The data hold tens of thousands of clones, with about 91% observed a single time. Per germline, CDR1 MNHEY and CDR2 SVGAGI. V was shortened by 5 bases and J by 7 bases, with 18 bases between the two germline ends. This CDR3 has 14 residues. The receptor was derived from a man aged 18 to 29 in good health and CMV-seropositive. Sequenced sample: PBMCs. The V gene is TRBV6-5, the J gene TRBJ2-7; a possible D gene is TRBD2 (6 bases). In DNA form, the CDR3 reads TGTGCCAGCAGTAACCGGGGGTCCAGATGGGAGCAGTACTTC. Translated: CASSNRGSRWEQYF.